This T cell receptor (beta chain) was recovered during a study of cytomegalovirus exposure and HLA in healthy donors. Study results and limitations: Altogether, 150 or so TCR beta chains were recorded as cytomegalovirus-associated.

In germline, CDR1 is MNHEY, CDR2 SMNVEV (reference sequence). Trimming stripped 6 bases from V and 6 bases from J, with 12 bases between. The CDR3 runs to 13 residues. The PCR used 60 Vbeta and 13 Jbeta primers. Clones were sequenced by immunoSEQ multiplex PCR, and TCRdb holds only the in-frame ones, with some missing. The sample records about 170,000 clones, 70% to 90% being singletons. This clone was counted a single time. Its matching antigen is unknown. This sequence joins TRBV27 and TRBJ1-3; D may be TRBD1 (6 bases). This TCR came from a woman between 18 and 29 years old in good health and CMV-seronegative. The sample consisted of PBMCs. CDR3 residues: CASRPTGQNTIYF. CDR3 in DNA: TGTGCCAGCAGGCCTACAGGGCAAAACACCATATATTTT.